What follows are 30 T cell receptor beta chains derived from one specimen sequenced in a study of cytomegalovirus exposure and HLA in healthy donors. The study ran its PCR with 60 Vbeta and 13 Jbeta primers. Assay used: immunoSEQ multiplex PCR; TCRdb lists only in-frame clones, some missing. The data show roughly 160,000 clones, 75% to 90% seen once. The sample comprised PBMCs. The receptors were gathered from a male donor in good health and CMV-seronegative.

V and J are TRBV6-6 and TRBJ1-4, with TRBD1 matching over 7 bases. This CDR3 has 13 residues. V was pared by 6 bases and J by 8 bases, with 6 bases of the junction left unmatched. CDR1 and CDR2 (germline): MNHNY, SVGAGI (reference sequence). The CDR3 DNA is TGTGCCAGCAGCTACAGGGGAGGAGAAAAACTGTTTTTT. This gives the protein CASSYRGGEKLFF.

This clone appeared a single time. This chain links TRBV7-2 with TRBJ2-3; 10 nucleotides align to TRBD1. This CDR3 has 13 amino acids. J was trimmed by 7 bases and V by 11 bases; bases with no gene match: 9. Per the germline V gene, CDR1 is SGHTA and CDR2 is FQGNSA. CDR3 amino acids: CAAGDRGFNTQYF. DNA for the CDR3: TGTGCCGCAGGGGACAGGGGCTTCAATACGCAGTATTTT.

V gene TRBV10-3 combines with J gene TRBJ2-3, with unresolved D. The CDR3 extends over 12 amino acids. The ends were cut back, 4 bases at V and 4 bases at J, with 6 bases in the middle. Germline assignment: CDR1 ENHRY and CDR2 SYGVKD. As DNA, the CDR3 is TGTGCCATCAGTGTTCAGGCAGATACGCAGTATTTT. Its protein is CAISVQADTQYF.

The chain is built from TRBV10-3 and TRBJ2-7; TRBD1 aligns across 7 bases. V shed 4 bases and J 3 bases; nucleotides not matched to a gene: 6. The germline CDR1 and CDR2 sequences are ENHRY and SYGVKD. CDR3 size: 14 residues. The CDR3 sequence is CAISVGPGGYEQYF. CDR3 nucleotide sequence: TGTGCCATCAGTGTAGGGCCAGGGGGCTACGAGCAGTACTTC.

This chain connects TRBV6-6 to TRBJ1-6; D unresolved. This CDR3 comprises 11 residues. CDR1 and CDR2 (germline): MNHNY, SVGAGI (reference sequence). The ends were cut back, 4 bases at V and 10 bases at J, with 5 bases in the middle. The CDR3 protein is CASSSGSPLHF. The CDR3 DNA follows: TGTGCCAGCAGTTCCGGGTCACCCCTCCACTTT.

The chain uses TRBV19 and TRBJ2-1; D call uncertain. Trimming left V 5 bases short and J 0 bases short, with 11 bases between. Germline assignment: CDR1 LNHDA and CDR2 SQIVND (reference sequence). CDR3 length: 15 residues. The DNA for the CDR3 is TGTGCCAGTAGTGGCGCTAGACGCTCCTACAATGAGCAGTTCTTC. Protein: CASSGARRSYNEQFF.

CDR3 protein: CASTRQGVQETQYF. CDR3 DNA sequence: TGTGCCAGCACCCGACAGGGGGTCCAAGAGACCCAGTACTTC. The V call is TRBV5-4, the J call TRBJ2-5, with 9 bases matching TRBD1. Germline-derived CDR1 and CDR2 are SGHNT and YYREEE (reference sequence). The CDR3 totals 14 residues. V was clipped by 6 bases and J by 1 base; unmatched bases: 4.

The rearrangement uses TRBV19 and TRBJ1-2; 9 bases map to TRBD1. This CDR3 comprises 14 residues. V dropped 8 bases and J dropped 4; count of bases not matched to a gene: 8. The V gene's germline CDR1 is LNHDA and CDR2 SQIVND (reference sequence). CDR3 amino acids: CASGPDRGFYGYTF. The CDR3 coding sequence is TGTGCCAGTGGACCCGACAGGGGGTTCTATGGCTACACCTTC.

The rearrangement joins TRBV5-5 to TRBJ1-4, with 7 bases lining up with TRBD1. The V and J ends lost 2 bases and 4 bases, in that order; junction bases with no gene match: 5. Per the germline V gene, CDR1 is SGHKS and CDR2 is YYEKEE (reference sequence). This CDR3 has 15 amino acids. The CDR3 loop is CASSFSGDSNEKLFF. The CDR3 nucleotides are TGTGCCAGCAGCTTTTCCGGGGACAGTAATGAAAAACTGTTTTTT. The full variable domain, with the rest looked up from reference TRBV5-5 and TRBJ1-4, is DAGVTQSPTHLIKTRGQQVTLRCSPISGHKSVSWYQQVLGQGPQFIFQYYEKEERGRGNFPDRFSARQFPNYSSELNVNALLLGDSALYLCASSFSGDSNEKLFFGSGTQLSVL.

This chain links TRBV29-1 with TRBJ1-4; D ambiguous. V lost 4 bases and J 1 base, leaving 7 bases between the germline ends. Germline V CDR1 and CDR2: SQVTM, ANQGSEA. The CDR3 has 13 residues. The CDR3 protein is CSVGGRTNEKLFF. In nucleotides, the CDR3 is TGCAGCGTTGGTGGGCGAACTAATGAAAAACTGTTTTTT.

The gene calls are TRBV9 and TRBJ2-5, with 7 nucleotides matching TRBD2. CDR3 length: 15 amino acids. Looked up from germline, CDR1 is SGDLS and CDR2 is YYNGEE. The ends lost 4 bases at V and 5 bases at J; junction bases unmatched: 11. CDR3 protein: CASSPPRGGSETQYF. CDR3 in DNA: TGTGCCAGCAGCCCCCCCCGCGGGGGTAGTGAGACCCAGTACTTC. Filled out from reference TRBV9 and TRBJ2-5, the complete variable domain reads DSGVTQTPKHLITATGQRVTLRCSPRSGDLSVYWYQQSLDQGLQFLIQYYNGEERAKGNILERFSAQQFPDLHSELNLSSLELGDSALYFCASSPPRGGSETQYFGPGTRLLVL.

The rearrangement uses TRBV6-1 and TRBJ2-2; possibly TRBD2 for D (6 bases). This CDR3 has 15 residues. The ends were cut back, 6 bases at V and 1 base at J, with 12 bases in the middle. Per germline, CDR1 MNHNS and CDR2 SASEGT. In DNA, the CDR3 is TGTGCCAGCAGCGCGGGACGGTGGAACACCGGGGAGCTGTTTTTT. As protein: CASSAGRWNTGELFF.

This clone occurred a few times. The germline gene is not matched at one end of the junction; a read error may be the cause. This chain's CDR3 is CSSSPTGLNGYTF. DNA for the CDR3: TGTTCCAGCAGCCCCACAGGGTTAAATGGCTACACCTTC. V and J are TRBV7-9 and TRBJ1-2, with D tentatively TRBD1 (6 bases). CDR1 and CDR2 from the germline V gene are SEHNR and FQNEAQ (reference sequence). This CDR3 spans 13 amino acids.

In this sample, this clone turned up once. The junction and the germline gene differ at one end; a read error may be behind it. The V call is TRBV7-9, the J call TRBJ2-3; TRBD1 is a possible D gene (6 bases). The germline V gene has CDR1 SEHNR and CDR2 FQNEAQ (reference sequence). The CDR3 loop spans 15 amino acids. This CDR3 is CSSSQRSGATDTQYF. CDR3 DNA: TGTTCCAGCAGCCAGCGGTCAGGGGCCACAGATACGCAGTATTTT.

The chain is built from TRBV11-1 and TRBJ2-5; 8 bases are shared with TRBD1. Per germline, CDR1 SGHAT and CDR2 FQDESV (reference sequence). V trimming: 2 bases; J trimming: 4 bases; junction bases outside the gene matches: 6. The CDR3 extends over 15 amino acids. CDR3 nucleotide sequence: TGTGCCAGCAGCTTAAGGACAGGGAAGAGAGAGACCCAGTACTTC. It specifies CASSLRTGKRETQYF.

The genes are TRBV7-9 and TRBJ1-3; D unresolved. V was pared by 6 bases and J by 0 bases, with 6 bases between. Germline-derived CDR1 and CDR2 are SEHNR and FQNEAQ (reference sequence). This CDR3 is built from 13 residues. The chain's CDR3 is CASSRSSGNTIYF. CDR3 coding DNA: TGTGCCAGCAGTCGCAGCTCTGGAAACACCATATATTTT. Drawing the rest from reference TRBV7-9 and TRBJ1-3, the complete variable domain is DTGVSQNPRHKITKRGQNVTFRCDPISEHNRLYWYRQTLGQGPEFLTYFQNEAQLEKSRLLSDRFSAERPKGSFSTLEIQRTEQGDSAMYLCASSRSSGNTIYFGEGSWLTVV.

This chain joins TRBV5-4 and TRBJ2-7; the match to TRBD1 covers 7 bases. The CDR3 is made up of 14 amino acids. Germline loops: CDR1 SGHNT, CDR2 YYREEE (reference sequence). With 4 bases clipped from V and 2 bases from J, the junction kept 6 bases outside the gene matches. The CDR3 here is CASSQTTGTYEQYF. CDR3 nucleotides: TGTGCCAGCAGCCAAACGACAGGGACCTACGAGCAGTACTTC.

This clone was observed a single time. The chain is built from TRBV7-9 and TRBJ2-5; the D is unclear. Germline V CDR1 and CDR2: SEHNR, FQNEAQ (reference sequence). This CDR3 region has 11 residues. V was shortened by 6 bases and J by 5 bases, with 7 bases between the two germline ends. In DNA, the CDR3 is TGTGCCAGCAGGCGCGAGGAGACCCAGTACTTC. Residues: CASRREETQYF.

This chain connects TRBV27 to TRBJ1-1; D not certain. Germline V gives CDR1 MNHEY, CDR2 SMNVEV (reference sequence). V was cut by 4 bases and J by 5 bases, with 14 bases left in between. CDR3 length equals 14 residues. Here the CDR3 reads CASSSPPRGTEAFF. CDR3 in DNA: TGTGCCAGCAGTTCGCCGCCTCGAGGGACTGAAGCTTTCTTT.

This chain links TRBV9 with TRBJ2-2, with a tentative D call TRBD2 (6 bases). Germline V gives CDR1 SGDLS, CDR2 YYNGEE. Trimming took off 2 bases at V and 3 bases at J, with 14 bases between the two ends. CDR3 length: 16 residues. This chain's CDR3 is CASSVTSGVYTGELFF. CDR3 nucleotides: TGTGCCAGCAGCGTGACGTCGGGGGTCTACACCGGGGAGCTGTTTTTT.

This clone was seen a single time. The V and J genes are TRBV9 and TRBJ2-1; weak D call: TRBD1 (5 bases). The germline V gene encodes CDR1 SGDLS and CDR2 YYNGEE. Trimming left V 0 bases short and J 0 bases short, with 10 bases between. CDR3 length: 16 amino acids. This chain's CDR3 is CASSVAVGASYNEQFF. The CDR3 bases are TGTGCCAGCAGCGTAGCGGTTGGGGCCTCCTACAATGAGCAGTTCTTC.

This CDR3 reads CASSARTGDFYYEQYF. CDR3 DNA: TGTGCCAGCAGCGCGAGGACAGGGGACTTTTACTACGAGCAGTACTTC. The J gene is TRBJ2-7, the V gene TRBV5-4; TRBD1 matches 9 bases. Germline values: CDR1 SGHNT, CDR2 YYREEE (reference sequence). V dropped 4 bases and J dropped 3; count of bases not matched to a gene: 11. The CDR3 runs to 16 residues.

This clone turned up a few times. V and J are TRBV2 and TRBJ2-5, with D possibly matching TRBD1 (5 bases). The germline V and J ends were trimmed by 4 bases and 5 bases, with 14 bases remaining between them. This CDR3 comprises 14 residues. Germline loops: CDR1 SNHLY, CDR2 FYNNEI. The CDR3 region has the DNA TGTGCCAGCAGTGTTGCAGGGTATTTGGAGACCCAGTACTTC. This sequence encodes CASSVAGYLETQYF. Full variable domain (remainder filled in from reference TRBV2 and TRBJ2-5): EPEVTQTPSHQVTQMGQEVILRCVPISNHLYFYWYRQILGQKVEFLVSFYNNEISEKSEIFDDQFSVERPDGSNFTLKIRSTKLEDSAMYFCASSVAGYLETQYFGPGTRLLVL.

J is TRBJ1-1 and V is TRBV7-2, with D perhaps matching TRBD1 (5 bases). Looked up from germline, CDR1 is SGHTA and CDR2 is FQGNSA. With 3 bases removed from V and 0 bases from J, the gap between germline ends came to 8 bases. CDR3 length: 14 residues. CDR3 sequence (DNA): TGTGCCAGCAGCTTGGACACCTTGAACACTGAAGCTTTCTTT. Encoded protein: CASSLDTLNTEAFF.

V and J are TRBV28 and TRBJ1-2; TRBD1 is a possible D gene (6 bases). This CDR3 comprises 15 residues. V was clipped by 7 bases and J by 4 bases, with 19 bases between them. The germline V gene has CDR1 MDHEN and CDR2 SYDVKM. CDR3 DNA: TGTGCCAGCATTTCTCGCTGGGGAGGGGGCTATGGCTACACCTTC. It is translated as CASISRWGGGYGYTF.

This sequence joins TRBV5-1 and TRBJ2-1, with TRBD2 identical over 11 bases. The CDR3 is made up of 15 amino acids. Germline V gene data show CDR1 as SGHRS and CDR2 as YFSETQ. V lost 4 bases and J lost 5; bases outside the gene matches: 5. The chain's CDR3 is CASSPGTSGDNEQFF. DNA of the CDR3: TGCGCCAGCAGCCCCGGGACTAGCGGAGACAATGAGCAGTTCTTC.

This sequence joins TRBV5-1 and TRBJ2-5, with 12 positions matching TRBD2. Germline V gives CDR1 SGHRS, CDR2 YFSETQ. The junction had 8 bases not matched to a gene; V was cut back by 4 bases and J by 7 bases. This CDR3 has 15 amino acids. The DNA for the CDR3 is TGCGCCAGCAGCGTAAGACTAGCGGGGGCCGGGACCCAGTACTTC. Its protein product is CASSVRLAGAGTQYF.

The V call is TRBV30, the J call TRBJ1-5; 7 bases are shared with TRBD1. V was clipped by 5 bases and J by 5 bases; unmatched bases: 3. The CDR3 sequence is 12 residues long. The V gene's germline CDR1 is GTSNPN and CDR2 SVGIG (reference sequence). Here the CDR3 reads CAWGDRYQPQHF. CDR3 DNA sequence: TGTGCCTGGGGGGACAGATATCAGCCCCAGCATTTT.

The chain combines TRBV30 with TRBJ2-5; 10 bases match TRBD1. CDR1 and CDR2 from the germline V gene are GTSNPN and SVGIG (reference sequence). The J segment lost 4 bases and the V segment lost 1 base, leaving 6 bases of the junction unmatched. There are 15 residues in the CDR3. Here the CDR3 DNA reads TGTGCCTGGAGTGCGGGACAGGGGATAGGAGAGACCCAGTACTTC. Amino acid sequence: CAWSAGQGIGETQYF.

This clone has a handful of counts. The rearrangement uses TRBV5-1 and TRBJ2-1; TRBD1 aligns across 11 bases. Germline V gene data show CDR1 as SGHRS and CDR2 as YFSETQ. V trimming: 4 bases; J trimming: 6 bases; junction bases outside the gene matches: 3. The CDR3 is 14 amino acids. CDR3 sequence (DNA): TGCGCCAGCAGCGTGGGGACAGGGGGCAATGAGCAGTTCTTC. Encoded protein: CASSVGTGGNEQFF. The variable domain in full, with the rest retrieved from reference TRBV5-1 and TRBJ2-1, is KAGVTQTPRYLIKTRGQQVTLSCSPISGHRSVSWYQQTPGQGLQFLFEYFSETQRNKGNFPGRFSGRQFSNSRSEMNVSTLELGDSALYLCASSVGTGGNEQFFGPGTRLTVL.